The 32 T cell receptor beta chains below all came from one sample that was sequenced in a study of blood T cell repertoires in COVID-19. Clones were sequenced by immunoSEQ multiplex PCR, and TCRdb holds only the in-frame ones, with some missing. The sample contains about 90,000 clones, approximately 75% of which appear only once. The sequenced material came from peripheral blood. The receptors were gathered from a human donor in a cohort sampled during active COVID-19.

The V gene is TRBV20-1, the J gene TRBJ1-2, with 7 bases identical to TRBD1. Losses at the gene ends were 3 bases for V and 4 bases for J; bases not matched to a gene: 5. Germline CDR1 is DFQATT and CDR2 is SNEGSKA (reference sequence). This CDR3 comprises 13 residues. CDR3 loop: CSASRQGIYGYTF. The CDR3 DNA follows: TGCAGTGCTAGTAGACAGGGTATCTATGGCTACACCTTC.

The CDR3 bases are TGCGCCTCTTCGTGGGGACAGGGTCCGTTCGAGCAGTACTTC. This sequence encodes CASSWGQGPFEQYF. This chain links TRBV4-1 with TRBJ2-7, with TRBD1 matching 9 bases. Per germline, CDR1 MGHRA and CDR2 YSYEKL. CDR3 length equals 14 residues. The trim removed 11 bases at V and 6 bases at J, leaving 14 bases unmatched.

The chain employs TRBV12-5 and TRBJ2-3; 8 nucleotides align to TRBD2. V shed 5 bases and J 1 base; nucleotides not matched to a gene: 2. The CDR3 contains 14 residues. The germline gives CDR1 LGHNT, CDR2 FRNRAP. CDR3 sequence (DNA): TGTGCTAGTGGTCCCGGGGGGGGCACAGATACGCAGTATTTT. It translates to CASGPGGGTDTQYF.

The V and J genes are TRBV30 and TRBJ2-3; 13 bases align to TRBD2. V shed 2 bases and J 2 bases; nucleotides not matched to a gene: 4. Per germline, CDR1 GTSNPN and CDR2 SVGIG (reference sequence). This CDR3 has 16 residues. This CDR3 is CAWSMGLAGNTDTQYF. The CDR3 nucleotides are TGTGCCTGGAGTATGGGACTAGCGGGGAACACAGATACGCAGTATTTT.

The J gene is TRBJ2-7, the V gene TRBV5-1; TRBD1 aligns across 7 bases. The CDR3 runs 13 residues. The V gene end was trimmed by 0 bases and the J gene end by 8 bases; junction bases not matched to a gene: 5. The germline V gene has CDR1 SGHRS and CDR2 YFSETQ. The CDR3 protein is CASSLEQGFQQYF. The CDR3 region has the DNA TGCGCCAGCAGCTTGGAACAGGGGTTCCAGCAGTACTTC. The variable domain in full, with the rest retrieved from reference TRBV5-1 and TRBJ2-7, is KAGVTQTPRYLIKTRGQQVTLSCSPISGHRSVSWYQQTPGQGLQFLFEYFSETQRNKGNFPGRFSGRQFSNSRSEMNVSTLELGDSALYLCASSLEQGFQQYFGPGTRLTVT.

CDR3 sequence (DNA): TGTGCCTGGAGTGTACGGCTAGCGGGGGGAAACATTCAGTACTTC. Its translation: CAWSVRLAGGNIQYF. V usage is TRBV30 and J usage is TRBJ2-4, with TRBD2 identical over 11 bases. In germline, CDR1 is GTSNPN, CDR2 SVGIG (reference sequence). There are 15 residues in the CDR3. J was trimmed by 6 bases and V by 0 bases; bases with no gene match: 4.

This clone was seen only once. The chain has TRBV30 and TRBJ1-4; 8 positions agree with TRBD1. There are 15 residues in the CDR3. V trimming: 2 bases; J trimming: 2 bases; junction bases outside the gene matches: 4. CDR1 is GTSNPN and CDR2 is SVGIG in the germline V gene (reference sequence). The CDR3 DNA sequence: TGTGCCTGGAGTCAAGACAGGGGCACTAATGAAAAACTGTTTTTT. It yields the protein CAWSQDRGTNEKLFF.

This clone was observed a single time. J is TRBJ1-3 and V is TRBV27; D call uncertain. Trimming removed 5 bases from V and 1 base from J, with 9 bases in between. CDR3 length equals 14 residues. The germline V gene has CDR1 MNHEY and CDR2 SMNVEV (reference sequence). The CDR3 spells CASSPHGSGNTIYF. For the CDR3, the DNA is TGTGCCAGCAGTCCACACGGGTCTGGAAACACCATATATTTT.

The chain joins TRBV3-1 (or the pseudogene TRBV3-2) to TRBJ2-2; D not certain. CDR1 and CDR2 (germline): LGHDT, YNNKEL (reference sequence). With 3 bases removed from V and 3 bases from J, the gap between germline ends came to 11 bases. CDR3 length equals 15 residues. The CDR3 DNA reads as TGTGCCAGCAGCCAGGGCTCCCTGGACACCGGGGAGCTGTTTTTT. Amino acid sequence: CASSQGSLDTGELFF.

V usage is TRBV18 and J usage is TRBJ2-7; a possible D gene is TRBD1 (6 bases). CDR3 length equals 13 residues. Trimming cost V 3 bases and J 0 bases, with 6 bases left between them. Germline CDR1 and CDR2: KGHSH and LQKENI. CDR3 sequence reads: CASSPTGSYEQYF. CDR3 DNA sequence: TGTGCCAGCTCACCGACAGGCTCCTACGAGCAGTACTTC.

The chain has TRBV7-2 and TRBJ2-3; 14 positions match TRBD2. The trim removed 10 bases at V and 5 bases at J, leaving 8 bases unmatched. The germline CDR1 and CDR2 sequences are SGHTA and FQGNSA. The CDR3 covers 15 residues. The CDR3 DNA reads TGTGCCAAGAGACTAGCGGGGGGGCCGGGAGATACGCAGTATTTT. It specifies CAKRLAGGPGDTQYF.

Concerning this clone itself: A much larger clone differs from this one at a single base, so this may be a read error. The CDR3 bases are TGTGCCAGCAGCTTAGAGAGGAACACTGAAGCTTTCTTT. Translation gives CASSLERNTEAFF. The V call is TRBV7-3, the J call TRBJ1-1; D not resolved. Germline CDR1 reads SGHTA; CDR2 reads FQGTGA. The CDR3 consists of 13 residues. Trimming removed 2 bases from V and 1 base from J, with 5 bases in between.

The J gene is TRBJ1-3, the V gene TRBV4-2; 9 bases map to TRBD1. V was pared by 0 bases and J by 11 bases, with 14 bases of the junction left unmatched. This CDR3 is built from 17 residues. Germline loops: CDR1 LGHNA, CDR2 YNFKEQ. The CDR3 spells CASSQDVAVGTGRPIYF. DNA for the CDR3: TGTGCCAGCAGCCAAGACGTGGCGGTCGGGACAGGGAGGCCCATATATTTT.

This clone occurred a few times. For the CDR3, the DNA is TGTGCCAGCAGTTTTCAGGTGACAGGGTGGCTGTTTTTT. Encoded protein: CASSFQVTGWLFF. The chain is built from TRBV6-2 or TRBV6-3 and TRBJ2-2, with 7 nucleotides matching TRBD1. This CDR3 is 13 amino acids long. Germline CDR1 reads MNHEY; CDR2 reads SVGEGT. The V and J ends lost 4 bases and 13 bases, in that order; junction bases with no gene match: 9.

CDR3 residues: CASTPAGATGQPQHF. The CDR3 DNA sequence: TGTGCCAGCACCCCAGCTGGGGCTACGGGTCAGCCCCAGCATTTT. The chain recombines TRBV6-5 with TRBJ1-5, with a tentative D call TRBD1 (5 bases). CDR3 length: 15 residues. Germline loops: CDR1 MNHEY, CDR2 SVGAGI. With 7 bases removed from V and 6 bases from J, the gap between germline ends came to 19 bases.

The V and J genes are TRBV25-1 and TRBJ1-2; D is perhaps TRBD1 (5 bases). CDR3 length equals 14 residues. From germline, CDR1 is MGHDK and CDR2 SYGVNS. Trimming pared 2 bases from V and 3 bases from J, leaving 10 bases between. CDR3 amino acids: CASSEPDRYYGYTF. CDR3 bases: TGTGCCAGCAGTGAACCCGACAGATACTATGGCTACACCTTC.

V and J are TRBV4-1 and TRBJ2-7, with 9 bases that match TRBD1. In germline, CDR1 is MGHRA, CDR2 YSYEKL. The CDR3 contains 14 residues. J lost 5 bases, V lost 6 bases, and 8 bases had no gene match. The CDR3 DNA reads TGCGCCAGCAGTAGGGGACAGGGCAGCAACGAGCAGTACTTC. Translation gives CASSRGQGSNEQYF.

This chain joins TRBV12-5 and TRBJ1-1, with D hard to call. V was pared by 1 base and J by 2 bases, with 5 bases between. The CDR3 length is 13 residues. The V gene's germline CDR1 is LGHNT and CDR2 FRNRAP. CDR3 bases: TGTGCTAGTGGTTTGGGTGGCAACACTGAAGCTTTCTTT. Translating gives CASGLGGNTEAFF. Supplemented by reference TRBV12-5 and TRBJ1-1, the full variable domain reads DARVTQTPRHKVTEMGQEVTMRCQPILGHNTVFWYRQTMMQGLELLAYFRNRAPLDDSGMPKDRFSAEMPDATLATLKIQPSEPRDSAVYFCASGLGGNTEAFFGQGTRLTVV.

The genes are TRBV9 and TRBJ2-5; 10 nucleotides match TRBD1. V was pared by 0 bases and J by 5 bases, with 4 bases of the junction left unmatched. The CDR3 is made up of 15 amino acids. CDR1 and CDR2 from the germline V gene are SGDLS and YYNGEE. In nucleotides, the CDR3 is TGTGCCAGCAGCGTAGTAGGGACAGGGGTTGAGACCCAGTACTTC. Protein: CASSVVGTGVETQYF.

The genes are TRBV5-6 and TRBJ2-3; D remains ambiguous. This CDR3 contains 13 residues. Per the germline V gene, CDR1 is SGHDT and CDR2 is YYEEEE. V dropped 0 bases and J dropped 2 bases, with 4 bases sitting between them. The CDR3 DNA sequence: TGTGCCAGCAGCTTGGCCAACACAGATACGCAGTATTTT. Translated, it gives CASSLANTDTQYF. Together with reference TRBV5-6 and TRBJ2-3, the CDR3 gives the full variable domain: DAGVTQSPTHLIKTRGQQVTLRCSPKSGHDTVSWYQQALGQGPQFIFQYYEEEERQRGNFPDRFSGHQFPNYSSELNVNALLLGDSALYLCASSLANTDTQYFGPGTRLTVL.

The V call is TRBV18, the J call TRBJ2-1; a possible D gene is TRBD1 (6 bases). The germline V gene has CDR1 KGHSH and CDR2 LQKENI. Deletions cut 3 bases from V and 6 bases from J, with 9 bases between. This CDR3 is built from 13 residues. This CDR3 is CASSPQQGNEQFF. CDR3 DNA sequence: TGTGCCAGCTCACCGCAACAGGGCAATGAGCAGTTCTTC.

The chain uses TRBV20-1 and TRBJ2-5; 8 bases line up with TRBD2. The CDR3 has 14 residues. The V and J ends lost 3 bases and 5 bases, in that order; junction bases with no gene match: 8. Germline lookup yields CDR1 DFQATT and CDR2 SNEGSKA (reference sequence). The CDR3 bases are TGCAGTGCTAGTCTGGCGGGGGGTTCGGAGACCCAGTACTTC. This sequence encodes CSASLAGGSETQYF.

The V and J genes are TRBV29-1 and TRBJ1-2; 10 bases agree with TRBD1. After removal of 6 bases from V and 7 bases from J, the junction contained 11 bases not matched to a gene. The CDR3 spans 14 residues. The germline V gene has CDR1 SQVTM and CDR2 ANQGSEA. The CDR3 is CSVALTGGAGGYTF. The CDR3 bases are TGCAGCGTCGCGCTGACAGGGGGCGCGGGTGGCTACACCTTC.

This clone showed up just a few times. The chain recombines TRBV5-1 with TRBJ1-2; 8 positions match TRBD1. Trimming cost V 4 bases and J 4 bases; bases outside gene matches: 9. The CDR3 spans 15 residues. Germline CDR1 and CDR2: SGHRS and YFSETQ. CDR3 residues: CASSRTGGESYGYTF. The CDR3 DNA reads as TGCGCCAGCAGCCGTACAGGGGGGGAAAGCTATGGCTACACCTTC.

CDR3 bases: TGCGCCAGCAGCCACCGATGGAGGGGCGACACCGGGGAGCTGTTTTTT. This translates into CASSHRWRGDTGELFF. V gene TRBV4-3 combines with J gene TRBJ2-2; perhaps TRBD2 as D (6 bases). CDR1 is LGHNA, CDR2 YSLEER, per germline. V was trimmed by 3 bases and J by 3 bases, leaving 14 bases between them. This CDR3 has 16 amino acids.

This clone has just a few counts. The chain employs TRBV20-1 and TRBJ2-7; perhaps TRBD2 as D (5 bases). V gave up 3 bases and J gave up 4 bases, with 10 bases separating them. This CDR3 is built from 12 residues. CDR1 and CDR2 from the germline V gene are DFQATT and SNEGSKA (reference sequence). CDR3 in amino acids: CSASEGAYEQYF. As DNA, the CDR3 is TGCAGTGCTAGTGAGGGCGCGTACGAGCAGTACTTC.

DNA for the CDR3: TGCGCCAGCAGCTTGGGACAGGGTTACACCGGGGAGCTGTTTTTT. This codes for CASSLGQGYTGELFF. The J gene is TRBJ2-2, the V gene TRBV5-1; TRBD1 matches at 7 bases. Germline assignment: CDR1 SGHRS and CDR2 YFSETQ. The CDR3 extends over 15 amino acids. Losses at the gene ends were 0 bases for V and 3 bases for J; bases not matched to a gene: 2.

The chain joins TRBV5-5 to TRBJ2-6; TRBD1 aligns across 8 bases. The germline gives CDR1 SGHKS, CDR2 YYEKEE (reference sequence). CDR3 length: 15 residues. The junction had 1 base not matched to a gene; V was cut back by 3 bases and J by 2 bases. CDR3 nucleotides: TGTGCCAGCAGCTCGGGACAGGCTGGGGCCAACGTCCTGACTTTC. It encodes CASSSGQAGANVLTF.

CDR3 DNA sequence: TGTGCCAGCAGCCTACAAACGGGGGCCGGGGGGAATGAGCAGTTCTTC. It is translated as CASSLQTGAGGNEQFF. The chain couples TRBV7-2 to TRBJ2-1, with D possibly being TRBD2 (7 bases). The CDR3 runs to 16 residues. Deletions cut 5 bases from V and 7 bases from J, with 21 bases between. Germline V CDR1 and CDR2: SGHTA, FQGNSA.

This sequence joins TRBV12-5 and TRBJ1-2; 7 bases agree with TRBD1. Looked up from germline, CDR1 is LGHNT and CDR2 is FRNRAP. The CDR3 runs 14 residues. Trimming removed 3 bases from V and 8 bases from J; junction bases left unmatched: 9. The CDR3 bases are TGTGCTAGTGGTTTAGACAGGGAGTCGGCGGGCTACACCTTC. It specifies CASGLDRESAGYTF.

The rearrangement links TRBV3-1 (or the pseudogene TRBV3-2) to TRBJ1-3, with D possibly being TRBD1 (5 bases). The germline V gene has CDR1 LGHDT and CDR2 YNNKEL (reference sequence). This CDR3 has 15 amino acids. Trimming stripped 0 bases from V and 5 bases from J, with 11 bases between. CDR3 nucleotides: TGTGCCAGCAGCCAAGATCCCCAGGGTAGAAACACCATATATTTT. Translation: CASSQDPQGRNTIYF.

This chain joins TRBV28 and TRBJ2-2; a weak D match, TRBD1 (6 bases). CDR1 MDHEN and CDR2 SYDVKM come from the germline V gene. Trimming left V 10 bases short and J 6 bases short, with 15 bases between. The CDR3 extends over 13 amino acids. CDR3 nucleotide sequence: TGTGCCACCGTCCCTTGGGGGCCCGGGGAGCTGTTTTTT. Translating gives CATVPWGPGELFF.